Described below is a single T cell receptor (beta chain) sequence and its context. Its antigen is still unknown. Nothing much larger sits one base from this clone, and base qualities are not available. CDR1 SGHRS and CDR2 YFSETQ are derived from the germline V gene. Trimming removed 3 bases from V and 3 bases from J, leaving 12 bases between the germline ends. The CDR3 goes from the cysteine to the phenylalanine over 14 residues. The CDR3 DNA has 42 bases and is translated from base 1. Libraries were prepared through the immunoSEQ multiplex PCR assay. Sourced from immuneACCESS, this table was stored by TCRdb with only in-frame sequences that have V and J called. A share of the clones is absent; for the studies checked, an unresolved V gene accounts for under half, and the remainder has no known explanation. Present in this sample are 100,000 to 150,000 clones, around nine tenths of which were seen just once. In total, the top ten clones hold less than 9.5% of the sample.

This sample stems from a study of control samples from healthy donors and cancer patients (dated by TCRdb to about 2020). The clonotype originates from a man aged 35-49 years in good health. The source material was blood. The chain couples TRBV5-1 to TRBJ2-5; TRBD1 is a weak D gene call, 7 bases matching. In nucleotides, the sequence is TGCGCCAGCAGCTCGGACAGGACTAAAGAGACCCAGTACTTC. Protein translation: CASSSDRTKETQYF.